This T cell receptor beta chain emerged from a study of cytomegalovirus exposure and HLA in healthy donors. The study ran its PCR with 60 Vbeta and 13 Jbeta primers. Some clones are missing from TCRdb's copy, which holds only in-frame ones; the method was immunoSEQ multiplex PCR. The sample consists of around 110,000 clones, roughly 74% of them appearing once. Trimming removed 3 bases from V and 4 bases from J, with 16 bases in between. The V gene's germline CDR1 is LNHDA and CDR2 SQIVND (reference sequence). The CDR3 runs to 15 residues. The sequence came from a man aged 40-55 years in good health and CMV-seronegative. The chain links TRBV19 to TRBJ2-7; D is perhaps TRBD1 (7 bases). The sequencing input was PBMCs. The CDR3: CASSILQGGRYEQYF. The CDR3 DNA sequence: TGTGCCAGTAGTATCCTGCAGGGGGGTAGGTACGAGCAGTACTTC.